The 8 T cell receptor beta chains in this list originate from one sample, sequenced in a study of blood T cells in healthy people across ages. Next came a second PCR, run for about 7 to 11 cycles, which used a sample-barcoded 5' primer along with a J-beta primer mix. TCRdb reanalysed the 5' RACE reads using MiXCR and keeps one entry per CDR3 protein. The table lists around 900,000 distinct CDR3 sequences, under 30% of them singletons. The sequenced sample was blood. These receptors originate from a woman aged 80 or over in good health.

This clonotype has only a few counts. The gene calls are TRBV6-2 or TRBV6-3 and TRBJ1-2; 7 nucleotides align to TRBD1. The CDR3 totals 14 residues. Germline lookup yields CDR1 MNHEY and CDR2 SVGEGT. V gave up 4 bases and J gave up 6 bases; unmatched junction bases: 8. CDR3 nucleotide sequence: TGTGCCAGCAGTTCCCCGACAGGGATGGATGGCTACACCTTC. Amino acid sequence: CASSSPTGMDGYTF.

This clonotype has a handful of counts. The rearrangement links TRBV5-1 to TRBJ2-2; 12 bases align to TRBD2. This CDR3 is built from 15 residues. V lost 6 bases to trimming and J lost 5 bases; unmatched junction nucleotides: 5. The germline V gene has CDR1 SGHRS and CDR2 YFSETQ. CDR3 coding DNA: TGCGCCAGCACCGCGACTAGCGGGGGAACCGGGGAGCTGTTTTTT. Translation gives CASTATSGGTGELFF.

V and J are TRBV29-1 and TRBJ2-7; 10 nucleotides line up with TRBD1. Looked up from germline, CDR1 is SQVTM and CDR2 is ANQGSEA. V lost 3 bases, J lost 5 bases, and 4 bases stayed unmatched. The CDR3 has 13 residues. CDR3 region: CSVEGQGRHEQYF. DNA for the CDR3: TGCAGCGTTGAGGGACAGGGGCGCCACGAGCAGTACTTC.

CDR3 in amino acids: CASSRGSSGGQDTQYF. CDR3 DNA: TGCGCCAGCAGCAGAGGGTCTAGCGGGGGGCAAGATACGCAGTATTTT. This rearrangement joins TRBV5-1 to TRBJ2-3, with 11 bases matching TRBD2. Germline V gene sequence: CDR1 SGHRS, CDR2 YFSETQ. The CDR3 has 16 residues. With 4 bases clipped from V and 5 bases from J, the junction kept 9 bases outside the gene matches.

Regarding this clonotype: A read error may be the cause here, since a much bigger clone is one base away. V is TRBV5-5 and J is TRBJ2-1; 8 bases map to TRBD2. The J call is doubtful: the DNA matches TRBJ2-7 better. The CDR3 is 15 residues long. The germline CDR1 and CDR2 sequences are SGHKS and YYEKEE (reference sequence). In DNA, the CDR3 is TGTGCCAGCAGCTTGGGACTAGCGCCCTACAATGAGCAGTACTTC. Translating it yields CASSLGLAPYNEQYF.

About this clonotype itself: Since no conserved phenylalanine or tryptophan closes the CDR3, a read error is the likely cause. The chain links TRBV7-6 to TRBJ2-7; D gene ambiguous. Germline-derived CDR1 and CDR2 are SGHVS and FNYEAQ. V dropped 1 base and J dropped 6 bases, with 10 bases sitting between them. This CDR3 region has 13 residues. The CDR3, as DNA: TGTGCCAGCAGCTTAGGACACCCCCGCGAGCAGTACTAC. Translated: CASSLGHPREQYY.

The sample holds a few counts of this clonotype. The chain couples TRBV6-1 to TRBJ1-1, with 7 nucleotides matching TRBD1. With V trimmed by 6 bases and J by 5 bases, 6 bases remained unmatched. This CDR3 is built from 13 residues. Per germline, CDR1 MNHNS and CDR2 SASEGT. The CDR3: CASSVKQGTEAFF. Written as DNA, the CDR3 is TGTGCCAGCAGCGTGAAACAGGGGACTGAAGCTTTCTTT.

In the case of this clonotype: It may be a read error: a sequence one base away is much more abundant. The chain couples TRBV4-3 to TRBJ1-2; 11 bases agree with TRBD1. Germline V CDR1 and CDR2: LGHNA, YSLEER. The CDR3 has 15 residues. V was pared by 10 bases and J by 8 bases, with 15 bases of the junction left unmatched. CDR3 nucleotides: TGCGCCAACAGACAAAGCCCGGGACAGGGGGAAGGCTACACCTTC. It encodes CANRQSPGQGEGYTF.